The source of this TCR beta chain is a study of control samples from healthy donors and cancer patients. The data were produced by immunoSEQ multiplex PCR, yet TCRdb's version contains in-frame clones alone and is incomplete. The table includes 150,000 to 200,000 clones, 85% to 90% detected once. CDR1 is LGHNA, CDR2 YSLEER, per germline. V lost 1 base and J 1 base, leaving 15 bases between the germline ends. CDR3 length: 17 amino acids. This chain uses TRBV4-3 with TRBJ2-3, with D possibly TRBD2 on 5 matching bases. The sample comprised blood. The TCR sequence derives from a man between 18 and 35 years old in good health. In DNA form, the CDR3 reads TGCGCCAGCAGCCAAGGACATCGGTCAGCGGGCACAGATACGCAGTATTTT. This sequence encodes CASSQGHRSAGTDTQYF.